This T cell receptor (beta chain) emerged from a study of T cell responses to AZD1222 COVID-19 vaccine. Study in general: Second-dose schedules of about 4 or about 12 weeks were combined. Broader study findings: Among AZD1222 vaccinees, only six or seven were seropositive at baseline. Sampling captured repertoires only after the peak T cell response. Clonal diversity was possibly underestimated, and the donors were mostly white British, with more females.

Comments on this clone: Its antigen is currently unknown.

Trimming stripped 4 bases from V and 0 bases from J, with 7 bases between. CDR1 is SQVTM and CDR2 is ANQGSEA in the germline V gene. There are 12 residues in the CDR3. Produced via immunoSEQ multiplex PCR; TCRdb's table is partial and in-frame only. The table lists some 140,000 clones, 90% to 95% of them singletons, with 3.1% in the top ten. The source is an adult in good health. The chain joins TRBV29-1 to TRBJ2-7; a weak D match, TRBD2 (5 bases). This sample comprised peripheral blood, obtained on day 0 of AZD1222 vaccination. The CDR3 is CSVGLSSYEQYF. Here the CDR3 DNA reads TGCAGCGTTGGACTAAGCTCCTACGAGCAGTACTTC.